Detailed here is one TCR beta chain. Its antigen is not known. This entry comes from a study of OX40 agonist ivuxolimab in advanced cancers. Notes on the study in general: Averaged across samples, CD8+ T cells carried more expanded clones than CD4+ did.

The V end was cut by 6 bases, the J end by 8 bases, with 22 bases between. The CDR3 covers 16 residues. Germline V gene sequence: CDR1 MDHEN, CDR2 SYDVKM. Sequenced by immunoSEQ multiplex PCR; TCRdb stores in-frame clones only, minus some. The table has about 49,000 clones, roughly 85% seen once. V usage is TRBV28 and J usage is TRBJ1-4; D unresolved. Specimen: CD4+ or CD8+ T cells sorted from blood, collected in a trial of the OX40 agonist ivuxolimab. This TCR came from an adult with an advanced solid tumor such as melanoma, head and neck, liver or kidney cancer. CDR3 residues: CASRVLESSQGEKLFF. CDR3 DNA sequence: TGTGCCAGCAGAGTTTTAGAATCAAGTCAAGGGGAAAAACTGTTTTTT. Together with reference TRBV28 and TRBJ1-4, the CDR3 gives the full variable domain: DVKVTQSSRYLVKRTGEKVFLECVQDMDHENMFWYRQDPGLGLRLIYFSYDVKMKEKGDIPEGYSVSREKKERFSLILESASTNQTSMYLCASRVLESSQGEKLFFGSGTQLSVL.